The 24 T cell receptor beta chains in this list originate from one sample, sequenced in a study of blood T cell repertoires in COVID-19. Generated by immunoSEQ multiplex PCR, the TCRdb table keeps only in-frame clones and is missing some. The sample consists of 150,000 to 200,000 clones, around four fifths of them appearing once. Sequencing was carried out using peripheral blood. The receptors stem from a woman between 25 and 40 years old with acute or convalescent COVID-19.

For the CDR3, the DNA is TGTGCCAGTACGCCCGATGGGGCAGCGGGGGCCAGGAATGAGCAGTTCTTC. Its translation: CASTPDGAAGARNEQFF. The chain is built from TRBV19 and TRBJ2-1, with 8 bases fitting TRBD2. With 7 bases clipped from V and 7 bases from J, the junction kept 18 bases outside the gene matches. The germline V gene has CDR1 LNHDA and CDR2 SQIVND (reference sequence). The CDR3 has 17 amino acids.

The chain links TRBV2 to TRBJ2-3; TRBD2 matches 12 bases. This CDR3 has 16 residues. Trimming removed 7 bases from V and 9 bases from J; junction bases left unmatched: 14. In germline, CDR1 is SNHLY, CDR2 FYNNEI. The CDR3 DNA is TGTGCCAGCACCGAGTCGACTAGCGGGAGCATTGGGACGCAGTATTTT. It codes for CASTESTSGSIGTQYF. Full variable domain (outside the CDR3, taken from reference TRBV2 and TRBJ2-3): EPEVTQTPSHQVTQMGQEVILRCVPISNHLYFYWYRQILGQKVEFLVSFYNNEISEKSEIFDDQFSVERPDGSNFTLKIRSTKLEDSAMYFCASTESTSGSIGTQYFGPGTRLTVL.

Only one count was recorded for this clone. The chain joins TRBV27 to TRBJ2-6; D gene ambiguous. The CDR3 consists of 13 residues. CDR1 and CDR2 from the germline V gene are MNHEY and SMNVEV (reference sequence). V lost 5 bases and J 2 bases, leaving 4 bases between the germline ends. CDR3 in DNA: TGTGCCAGCAGTACAGCTGGGGCCAACGTCCTGACTTTC. Its protein product is CASSTAGANVLTF.

This clone has only one observation. The chain is built from TRBV12-3 or TRBV12-4 and TRBJ2-7; 7 nucleotides line up with TRBD2. Trimming cost V 6 bases and J 7 bases; bases outside gene matches: 6. There are 12 residues in the CDR3. The chain's CDR3 is CASRRHGGEQYF. The CDR3 coding sequence is TGTGCCAGCAGACGTCACGGGGGGGAGCAGTACTTC.

This chain uses TRBV6-4 with TRBJ2-3; possible D gene TRBD1, 6 bases. V was pared by 6 bases and J by 2 bases, with 9 bases between. The CDR3 loop spans 13 amino acids. Germline assignment: CDR1 MRHNA and CDR2 SNTAGT. CDR3: CASRGGTTDTQYF. CDR3 DNA sequence: TGTGCCAGCAGAGGGGGAACCACAGATACGCAGTATTTT.

The CDR3: CASSSLAGGHSTAYEQYF. DNA of the CDR3: TGTGCCAGTAGTTCTCTAGCGGGAGGGCACTCAACGGCCTACGAGCAGTACTTC. The genes are TRBV19 and TRBJ2-7; 12 nucleotides agree with TRBD2. The V gene end was trimmed by 5 bases and the J gene end by 2 bases; junction bases not matched to a gene: 13. The CDR3 is 18 residues long. Germline V gives CDR1 LNHDA, CDR2 SQIVND (reference sequence). Together with reference TRBV19 and TRBJ2-7, the CDR3 gives the full variable domain: DGGITQSPKYLFRKEGQNVTLSCEQNLNHDAMYWYRQDPGQGLRLIYYSQIVNDFQKGDIAEGYSVSREKKESFPLTVTSAQKNPTAFYLCASSSLAGGHSTAYEQYFGPGTRLTVT.

The rearrangement uses TRBV4-2 and TRBJ1-3, with 9 bases lining up with TRBD1. The J segment lost 0 bases and the V segment lost 1 base, leaving 1 base of the junction unmatched. CDR1 is LGHNA, CDR2 YNFKEQ, per germline. This CDR3 is 16 amino acids long. The CDR3 DNA reads as TGTGCCAGCAGCCAAGGGGACAGGGTCTCTGGAAACACCATATATTTT. Translation: CASSQGDRVSGNTIYF.

This clone occurred a few times. The V gene is TRBV19, the J gene TRBJ2-7, with D maybe TRBD2 (5 bases). Between the trimmed V and J ends, which lost 4 bases and 2 bases, there was a span of 21 bases. This CDR3 contains 17 residues. Germline V gene data show CDR1 as LNHDA and CDR2 as SQIVND (reference sequence). The CDR3 DNA is TGTGCCAGTAGTAATGCCGCGGGTACGTCCTCTCCCTACGAGCAGTACTTC. Translation gives CASSNAAGTSSPYEQYF.

V is TRBV27 and J is TRBJ2-1; D possibly corresponds to TRBD2 (5 bases). The V gene's germline CDR1 is MNHEY and CDR2 SMNVEV (reference sequence). Trimming stripped 2 bases from V and 6 bases from J, with 20 bases between. This CDR3 has 17 amino acids. CDR3 sequence reads: CASSLKFGLPSPNEQFF. CDR3 bases: TGTGCCAGCAGTTTAAAATTCGGACTCCCGTCCCCCAATGAGCAGTTCTTC.

The chain employs TRBV6-5 and TRBJ1-3; 8 bases are a match to TRBD1. Germline loops: CDR1 MNHEY, CDR2 SVGAGI. V was pared by 4 bases and J by 2 bases, with 7 bases of the junction left unmatched. This CDR3 has 16 amino acids. CDR3 in amino acids: CASSFRTGNAGNTIYF. CDR3 sequence (DNA): TGTGCCAGCAGTTTTCGGACAGGGAATGCTGGAAACACCATATATTTT.

The genes are TRBV7-6 and TRBJ1-4; D not certain. Germline V CDR1 and CDR2: SGHVS, FNYEAQ. The CDR3 runs to 15 residues. Trimming left V 4 bases short and J 4 bases short, with 13 bases between. The CDR3 DNA follows: TGTGCCAGCAGCTCAAGGCAGGACTATAATGAAAAACTGTTTTTT. It is translated as CASSSRQDYNEKLFF.

This sequence joins TRBV28 and TRBJ2-7; TRBD2 matches 9 bases. Germline lookup yields CDR1 MDHEN and CDR2 SYDVKM. Trimming took 6 bases from V and 2 from J; bases not matched to a gene: 2. This CDR3 has 13 residues. Written as DNA, the CDR3 is TGTGCCAGCAGGACTAGCGGTACCTACGAGCAGTACTTC. Translated, it gives CASRTSGTYEQYF.

V and J are TRBV19 and TRBJ2-5; a possible D gene is TRBD2 (6 bases). The CDR3 is 13 residues long. CDR1 is LNHDA and CDR2 is SQIVND in the germline V gene (reference sequence). Trimming cost V 2 bases and J 8 bases, with 12 bases left between them. The CDR3 nucleotides read TGTGCCAGTAGTATACTCGGAGGGGATACCCAGTACTTC. It yields the protein CASSILGGDTQYF.

V usage is TRBV28 and J usage is TRBJ1-4; D is unresolved. This CDR3 contains 13 residues. CDR1 is MDHEN, CDR2 SYDVKM, per germline. Trimming pared 11 bases from V and 12 bases from J, leaving 22 bases between. CDR3 DNA: TGTGCCGCTACGGGAGCCCCGGGTAGGGAACTGTTTTTT. It translates to CAATGAPGRELFF.

The chain combines TRBV11-3 with TRBJ1-5; weak D call: TRBD1 (6 bases). Germline V CDR1 and CDR2: SGHNT, YENEEA. Trimming left V 6 bases short and J 4 bases short, with 19 bases between. This CDR3 spans 16 amino acids. CDR3 nucleotides: TGTGCCAGCAGGTGGTTTGACAGGACGATTAATCAGCCCCAGCATTTT. This gives the protein CASRWFDRTINQPQHF.

The chain carries TRBV28 and TRBJ1-2; 7 nucleotides match TRBD1. CDR1 MDHEN and CDR2 SYDVKM come from the germline V gene. The CDR3 is 12 amino acids. J lost 10 bases, V lost 2 bases, and 4 bases had no gene match. This chain's CDR3 is CASSLRQGLYTF. The CDR3 region has the DNA TGTGCCAGCAGTTTAAGACAGGGCCTCTACACCTTC.

Only a few counts were recorded for this clone. The chain employs TRBV7-8 and TRBJ1-2, with a tentative D call TRBD1 (5 bases). The length of the CDR3 is 17 residues. Trimming pared 5 bases from V and 0 bases from J, leaving 19 bases between. Germline CDR1 SGHVS, CDR2 FQNEAQ. CDR3 in DNA: TGTGCCAGCAGCCGAGGGGCAGACGCTTTAGCTAACTATGGCTACACCTTC. Protein: CASSRGADALANYGYTF. Combining the CDR3 with reference TRBV7-8 and TRBJ1-2 gives the whole variable domain GAGVSQSPRYKVAKRGQDVALRCDPISGHVSLFWYQQALGQGPEFLTYFQNEAQLDKSGLPSDRFFAERPEGSVSTLKIQRTQQEDSAVYLCASSRGADALANYGYTFGSGTRLTVV.

V gene TRBV12-3 or TRBV12-4 combines with J gene TRBJ1-4; D remains unclear. Trimming took 3 bases from V and 7 from J, leaving 3 bases between them. The CDR3 covers 11 residues. For the CDR3, the DNA is TGTGCCAGCAGTTTGCGTGAAAAACTGTTTTTT. This codes for CASSLREKLFF.

The rearrangement uses TRBV27 and TRBJ1-1, with TRBD1 matching 7 bases. V lost 5 bases to trimming and J lost 10 bases; unmatched junction nucleotides: 16. Germline V gives CDR1 MNHEY, CDR2 SMNVEV (reference sequence). CDR3 size: 15 residues. The CDR3 DNA is TGTGCCAGCAGTGCCCGGGACAGTCGGCTGCGGGCAGCTTTCTTT. It encodes CASSARDSRLRAAFF.

The CDR3, as DNA: TGTGCCAGCAGTGACGGGACTCCTACGAATGAAAAACTGTTTTTT. Translation: CASSDGTPTNEKLFF. The rearrangement links TRBV2 to TRBJ1-4, with D perhaps TRBD1 (5 bases). CDR3 length equals 15 residues. The germline CDR1 and CDR2 sequences are SNHLY and FYNNEI. Trimming removed 3 bases from V and 5 bases from J, with 13 bases in between.

The V gene is TRBV28, the J gene TRBJ2-7, with D perhaps matching TRBD1 (7 bases). The germline V gene has CDR1 MDHEN and CDR2 SYDVKM. This CDR3 has 15 residues. The V end lost 6 bases, the J end lost 0 bases, and 15 bases lay between the germline ends. DNA for the CDR3: TGTGCCAGCAGAGCCGGCGGGACAGCCTCCTACGAGCAGTACTTC. It encodes CASRAGGTASYEQYF. Full variable domain (outside the CDR3, taken from reference TRBV28 and TRBJ2-7): DVKVTQSSRYLVKRTGEKVFLECVQDMDHENMFWYRQDPGLGLRLIYFSYDVKMKEKGDIPEGYSVSREKKERFSLILESASTNQTSMYLCASRAGGTASYEQYFGPGTRLTVT.

This clone was recorded once. The chain employs TRBV14 and TRBJ1-1; D ambiguous. This CDR3 region has 14 residues. V was trimmed by 3 bases and J by 4 bases, leaving 12 bases between them. Germline CDR1 SGHDN, CDR2 FVKESK. Here the CDR3 reads CASSQNYEGTEAFF. CDR3 nucleotides: TGTGCCAGCAGCCAGAACTACGAGGGCACTGAAGCTTTCTTT. The full variable domain, its missing parts supplied by reference TRBV14 and TRBJ1-1, is EAGVTQFPSHSVIEKGQTVTLRCDPISGHDNLYWYRRVMGKEIKFLLHFVKESKQDESGMPNNRFLAERTGGTYSTLKVQPAELEDSGVYFCASSQNYEGTEAFFGQGTRLTVV.

On this clone: The sample carries other DNA sequences with the same CDR3. J is TRBJ1-6 and V is TRBV27; D remains unclear. Germline lookup yields CDR1 MNHEY and CDR2 SMNVEV (reference sequence). V lost 8 bases and J 5 bases, leaving 10 bases between the germline ends. The CDR3 spans 13 residues. The CDR3 sequence is CASGHRDNSPLHF. The CDR3 coding sequence is TGTGCCAGCGGTCACAGAGATAATTCACCCCTCCACTTT.

This chain uses TRBV7-3 with TRBJ1-1, with a tentative D call TRBD1 (6 bases). The V end lost 2 bases, the J end lost 7 bases, and 11 bases lay between the germline ends. This CDR3 is built from 13 residues. Germline V gene data show CDR1 as SGHTA and CDR2 as FQGTGA. CDR3 DNA sequence: TGTGCCAGCAGCTTAGCAGGGGTAGGTGAAGCTTTCTTT. Its protein is CASSLAGVGEAFF.